Below are 12 T cell receptor beta chains sequenced from a single sample in a study of cytotoxic CD8 clonotypes in ibrutinib-treated CLL. Generated by immunoSEQ multiplex PCR, the TCRdb table keeps only in-frame clones and is missing some. The profile covers about 140,000 clones, with around 84% appearing a single time and 7.5% to 8% taken by the ten largest. Sequenced here: PBMCs, sampled after 36 months of ibrutinib treatment. These receptor sequences come from a human donor with chronic lymphocytic leukemia.

The J gene is TRBJ2-1, the V gene TRBV4-2; possibly TRBD2 for D (6 bases). V shed 0 bases and J shed 2 bases, with 17 bases lying between them. This CDR3 region has 18 residues. The germline gives CDR1 LGHNA, CDR2 YNFKEQ. The CDR3 loop reads CASSQELGGTIPYNEQFF. The CDR3 DNA is TGTGCCAGCAGCCAAGAACTAGGAGGGACCATTCCCTACAATGAGCAGTTCTTC.

The chain uses TRBV25-1 and TRBJ1-1; D call uncertain. Germline V gene data show CDR1 as MGHDK and CDR2 as SYGVNS. V was trimmed by 0 bases and J by 6 bases, leaving 11 bases between them. There are 14 residues in the CDR3. The CDR3 DNA sequence: TGTGCCAGCAGTGAATATTTTAGGCCCGCTGAAGCTTTCTTT. The encoded protein is CASSEYFRPAEAFF.

This rearrangement joins TRBV18 to TRBJ2-3, with unresolved D. From germline, CDR1 is KGHSH and CDR2 LQKENI. The CDR3 loop spans 12 amino acids. The V and J ends lost 5 bases and 2 bases respectively, with 5 bases between them. The CDR3 spells CASSTPTDTQYF. As DNA, the CDR3 is TGTGCCAGCTCAACTCCCACAGATACGCAGTATTTT. The entire variable domain, with the rest obtained from reference TRBV18 and TRBJ2-3, is as follows: NAGVMQNPRHLVRRRGQEARLRCSPMKGHSHVYWYRQLPEEGLKFMVYLQKENIIDESGMPKERFSAEFPKEGPSILRIQQVVRGDSAAYFCASSTPTDTQYFGPGTRLTVL.

The chain joins TRBV6-6 to TRBJ1-3, with TRBD1 matching 8 bases. Germline V lookup: CDR1 MNHNY, CDR2 SVGAGI (reference sequence). Losses at the gene ends were 8 bases for V and 0 bases for J; bases not matched to a gene: 6. The CDR3 is made up of 15 amino acids. CDR3 region: CASGLDRGSGNTIYF. For the CDR3, the DNA is TGTGCCAGCGGGTTAGACAGGGGCTCTGGAAACACCATATATTTT.

The V call is TRBV19, the J call TRBJ2-1, with TRBD1 matching 9 bases. The CDR3 consists of 15 residues. The J segment lost 0 bases and the V segment lost 7 bases, leaving 4 bases of the junction unmatched. Germline V CDR1 and CDR2: LNHDA, SQIVND (reference sequence). CDR3 in DNA: TGTGCCAGTATCCCGACAGGGGGCTCCTACAATGAGCAGTTCTTC. Translating it yields CASIPTGGSYNEQFF.

V and J are TRBV2 and TRBJ2-5; D perhaps matches TRBD2 (5 bases). CDR1 and CDR2 (germline): SNHLY, FYNNEI. This CDR3 spans 14 amino acids. Trimming shortened V by 7 bases and J by 5 bases, and 17 bases separated the two germline ends. The CDR3 DNA sequence: TGTGCCAGCACAGAGCGGTCAGTCGGGGAGACCCAGTACTTC. It translates to CASTERSVGETQYF.

The V call is TRBV5-1, the J call TRBJ2-1; D ambiguous. The CDR3 sequence is 12 residues long. Germline values: CDR1 SGHRS, CDR2 YFSETQ. V dropped 1 base and J dropped 10 bases, with 9 bases sitting between them. CDR3 sequence: CASSLFPGEQFF. The CDR3 coding sequence is TGCGCCAGCAGCTTGTTTCCCGGGGAGCAGTTCTTC. The variable domain in full, with the rest retrieved from reference TRBV5-1 and TRBJ2-1, is KAGVTQTPRYLIKTRGQQVTLSCSPISGHRSVSWYQQTPGQGLQFLFEYFSETQRNKGNFPGRFSGRQFSNSRSEMNVSTLELGDSALYLCASSLFPGEQFFGPGTRLTVL.

DNA for the CDR3: TGTGCCAGCAGCTTATCGACCGGGGGTTATACGCAGTATTTT. Translated, it gives CASSLSTGGYTQYF. This chain links TRBV7-6 with TRBJ2-3; the D gene is possibly TRBD2 (6 bases). The CDR3 has 14 residues. Trimming cost V 2 bases and J 7 bases, with 13 bases left between them. Looked up from germline, CDR1 is SGHVS and CDR2 is FNYEAQ. Full variable domain (outside the CDR3, taken from reference TRBV7-6 and TRBJ2-3): GAGVSQSPRYKVTKRGQDVALRCDPISGHVSLYWYRQALGQGPEFLTYFNYEAQQDKSGLPNDRFSAERPEGSISTLTIQRTEQRDSAMYRCASSLSTGGYTQYFGPGTRLTVL.

This clone was detected a few times. As DNA, the CDR3 is TGTGCCAGCAGCCAAGACAGGGGTACACAAGAGACCCAGTACTTC. Protein: CASSQDRGTQETQYF. This chain connects TRBV4-2 to TRBJ2-5; D is perhaps TRBD1 (6 bases). CDR1 LGHNA and CDR2 YNFKEQ come from the germline V gene. V lost 0 bases and J 2 bases, leaving 10 bases between the germline ends. The length of the CDR3 is 15 residues.

Remarks on this clone: This sample also contains other DNA sequences that code for the same CDR3. The rearrangement links TRBV2 to TRBJ2-7; maybe TRBD1 (5 bases). CDR1 is SNHLY and CDR2 is FYNNEI in the germline V gene. The CDR3 has 12 residues. V was pared by 3 bases and J by 2 bases, with 5 bases between. CDR3 protein: CASSEGPYEQYF. Here the CDR3 DNA reads TGTGCCAGCAGTGAGGGGCCCTACGAGCAGTACTTC.

This chain joins TRBV6-1 and TRBJ2-7; 8 nucleotides agree with TRBD2. With 6 bases clipped from V and 3 bases from J, the junction kept 10 bases outside the gene matches. This CDR3 has 15 residues. Germline CDR1 reads MNHNS; CDR2 reads SASEGT. The DNA of the CDR3 is TGTGCCAGCAGCGTGAGCGGGAGAGACCTCTACGAGCAGTACTTC. This translates into CASSVSGRDLYEQYF.

This chain joins TRBV6-5 and TRBJ2-1; unclear D gene. Looked up from germline, CDR1 is MNHEY and CDR2 is SVGAGI. V shed 4 bases and J shed 7 bases, with 14 bases lying between them. CDR3 size: 14 residues. CDR3 loop: CASSSRTFWNEQFF. The CDR3 DNA sequence: TGTGCCAGCAGTTCGAGGACCTTTTGGAATGAGCAGTTCTTC.